This T cell receptor beta chain was recorded in a study of blood T cell repertoires in COVID-19. Trimming took off 0 bases at V and 0 bases at J, with 21 bases between the two ends. The CDR3 loop spans 20 amino acids. Germline CDR1 reads SGHAT; CDR2 reads FQNNGV. Using immunoSEQ multiplex PCR, the repertoire was profiled, and TCRdb retains in-frame clones only, with some absent. The table shows around 250,000 clones, with roughly 84% occurring only once. The V gene is TRBV11-2, the J gene TRBJ1-3; weak D call: TRBD1 (5 bases). Sequencing was done on a sample of peripheral blood. The receptor was isolated from a woman in her forties who had recovered from COVID-19. The CDR3 reads CASSLEAKNWTPDSGNTIYF. DNA of the CDR3: TGTGCCAGCAGCTTAGAGGCAAAAAATTGGACACCAGACTCTGGAAACACCATATATTTT.